This T cell receptor beta chain came from a study of CD8+ T cells in alopecia areata. Overall study findings and caveats: Unlike in mice, where it was clearer, TCR sharing across patients was less clear, possibly HLA-related. Besides other cells, scalp samples also yield sequences of resident alphabeta T cells from normal skin.

From PBMCs, CD4+ and CD8+ T cells were sorted. The V end lost 7 bases, the J end lost 6 bases, and 4 bases lay between the germline ends. The germline CDR1 and CDR2 sequences are SNHLY and FYNNEI. CDR3 length: 10 residues. RNA, once extracted, was reverse transcribed into cDNA for use as the sequencing template. Only in-frame clones appear in the TCRdb table, and some are missing; sequencing was by immunoSEQ multiplex PCR. Here the sample spans 100,000 to 150,000 clones, almost 50% being singletons. Notes on this clone: Its antigen is as yet unknown.

The specimen was CD8+ T cells sorted from blood, collected at week 0. This chain joins TRBV2 and TRBJ1-3; no reliable D call. The receptor was derived from a human donor with alopecia areata. CDR3 nucleotides: TGTGCCAGCAAGGAAAACACCATATATTTT. Translation gives CASKENTIYF.